This TCR beta chain was recovered during a study of control samples from healthy donors and cancer patients. There are 11 residues in the CDR3. Germline CDR1 and CDR2: GTSNPN and SVGIG (reference sequence). V dropped 5 bases and J dropped 0 bases, with 2 bases sitting between them. Profiling relied on immunoSEQ multiplex PCR, and the TCRdb table lists in-frame clones only, not all of them. The data contain 150,000 or so clones, about 90% of them singletons. The rearrangement uses TRBV30 and TRBJ2-1; no firm D call. Sequencing was carried out using blood. The source is a man younger than 35 in good health. The CDR3 here is CAWDSYNEQFF. CDR3 in DNA: TGTGCCTGGGACTCCTACAATGAGCAGTTCTTC.